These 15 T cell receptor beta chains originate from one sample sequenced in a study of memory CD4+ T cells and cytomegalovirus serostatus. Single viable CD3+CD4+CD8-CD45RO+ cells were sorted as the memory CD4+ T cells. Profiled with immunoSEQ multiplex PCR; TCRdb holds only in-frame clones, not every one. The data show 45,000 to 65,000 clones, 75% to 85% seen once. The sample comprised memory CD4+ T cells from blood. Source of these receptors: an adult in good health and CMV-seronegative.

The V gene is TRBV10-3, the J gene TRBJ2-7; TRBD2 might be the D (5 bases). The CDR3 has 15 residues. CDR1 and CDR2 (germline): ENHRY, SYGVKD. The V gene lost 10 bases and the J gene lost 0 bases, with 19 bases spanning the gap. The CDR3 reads CASSETVGSSYEQYF. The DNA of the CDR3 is TGTGCCAGCAGCGAAACGGTGGGGAGCTCCTACGAGCAGTACTTC.

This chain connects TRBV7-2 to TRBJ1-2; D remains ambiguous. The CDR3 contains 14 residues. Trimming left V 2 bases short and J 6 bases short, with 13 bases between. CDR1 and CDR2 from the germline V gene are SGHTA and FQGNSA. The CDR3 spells CASSLSPVGDGYTF. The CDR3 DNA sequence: TGTGCCAGCAGCTTAAGTCCAGTTGGGGATGGCTACACCTTC. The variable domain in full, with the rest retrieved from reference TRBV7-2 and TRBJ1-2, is GAGVSQSPSNKVTEKGKDVELRCDPISGHTALYWYRQSLGQGLEFLIYFQGNSAPDKSGLPSDRFSAERTGGSVSTLTIQRTQQEDSAVYLCASSLSPVGDGYTFGSGTRLTVV.

CDR3 in DNA: TGTGCCAGCAGTAAACGACAGGGCGGGGCTGAAGCTTTCTTT. Encoded protein: CASSKRQGGAEAFF. This chain joins TRBV27 and TRBJ1-1, with TRBD1 matching 7 bases. Germline V CDR1 and CDR2: MNHEY, SMNVEV (reference sequence). The CDR3 length is 14 residues. Trimming took 5 bases from V and 6 from J; bases not matched to a gene: 9.

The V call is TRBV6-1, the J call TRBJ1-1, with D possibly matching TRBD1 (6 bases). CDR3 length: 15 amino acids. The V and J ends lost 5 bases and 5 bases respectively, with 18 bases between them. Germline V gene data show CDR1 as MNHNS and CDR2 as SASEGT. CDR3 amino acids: CASSPIGGTQTEAFF. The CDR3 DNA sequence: TGTGCCAGCAGTCCCATAGGGGGTACTCAAACTGAAGCTTTCTTT.

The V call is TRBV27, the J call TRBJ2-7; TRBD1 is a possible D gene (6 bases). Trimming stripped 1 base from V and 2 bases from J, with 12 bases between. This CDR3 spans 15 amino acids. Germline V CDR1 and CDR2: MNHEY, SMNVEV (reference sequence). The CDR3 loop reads CASSLLGQGTYEQYF. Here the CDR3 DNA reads TGTGCCAGCAGTTTATTGGGTCAGGGGACCTACGAGCAGTACTTC.

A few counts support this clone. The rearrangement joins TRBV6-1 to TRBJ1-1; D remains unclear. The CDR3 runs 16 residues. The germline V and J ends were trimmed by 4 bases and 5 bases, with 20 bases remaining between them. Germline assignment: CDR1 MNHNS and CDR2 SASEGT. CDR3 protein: CASSGPRTGPGTEAFF. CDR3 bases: TGTGCCAGCAGTGGACCACGAACGGGCCCGGGGACTGAAGCTTTCTTT.

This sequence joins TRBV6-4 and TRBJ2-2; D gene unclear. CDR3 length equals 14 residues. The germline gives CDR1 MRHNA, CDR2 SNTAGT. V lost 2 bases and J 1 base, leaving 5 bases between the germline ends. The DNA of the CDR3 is TGTGCCAGCAGTGACAGAGTGAACACCGGGGAGCTGTTTTTT. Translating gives CASSDRVNTGELFF.

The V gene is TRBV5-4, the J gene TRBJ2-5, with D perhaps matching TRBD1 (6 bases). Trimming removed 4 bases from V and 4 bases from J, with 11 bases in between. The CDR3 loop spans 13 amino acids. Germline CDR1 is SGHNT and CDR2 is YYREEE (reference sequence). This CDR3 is CASSLRDTETQYF. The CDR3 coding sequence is TGTGCCAGCAGCCTCCGGGACACAGAGACCCAGTACTTC. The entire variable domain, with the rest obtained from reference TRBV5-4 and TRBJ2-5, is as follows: ETGVTQSPTHLIKTRGQQVTLRCSSQSGHNTVSWYQQALGQGPQFIFQYYREEENGRGNFPPRFSGLQFPNYSSELNVNALELDDSALYLCASSLRDTETQYFGPGTRLLVL.

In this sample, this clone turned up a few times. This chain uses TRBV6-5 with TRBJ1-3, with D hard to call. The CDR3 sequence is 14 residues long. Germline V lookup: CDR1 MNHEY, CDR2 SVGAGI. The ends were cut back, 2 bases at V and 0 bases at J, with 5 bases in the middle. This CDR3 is CASSYELSGNTIYF. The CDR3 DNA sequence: TGTGCCAGCAGTTACGAGCTCTCTGGAAACACCATATATTTT.

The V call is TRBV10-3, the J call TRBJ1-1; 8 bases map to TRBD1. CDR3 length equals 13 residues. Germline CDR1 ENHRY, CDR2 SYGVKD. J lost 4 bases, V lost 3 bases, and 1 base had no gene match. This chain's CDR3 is CAISETGGTEAFF. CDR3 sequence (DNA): TGTGCCATCAGTGAAACAGGGGGCACTGAAGCTTTCTTT.

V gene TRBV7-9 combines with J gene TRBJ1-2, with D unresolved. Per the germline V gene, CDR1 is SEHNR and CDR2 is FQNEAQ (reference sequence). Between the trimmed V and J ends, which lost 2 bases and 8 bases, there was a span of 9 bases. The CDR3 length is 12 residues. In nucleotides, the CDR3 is TGTGCCAGCAGCTTAACGGAACGGGGCTACACCTTC. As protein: CASSLTERGYTF.

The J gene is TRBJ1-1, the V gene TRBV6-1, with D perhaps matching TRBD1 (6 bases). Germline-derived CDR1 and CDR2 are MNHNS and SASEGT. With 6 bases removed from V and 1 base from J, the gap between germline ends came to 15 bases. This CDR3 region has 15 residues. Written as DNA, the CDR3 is TGTGCCAGCAGGGTACAGGGAGAGGGGAACACTGAAGCTTTCTTT. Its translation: CASRVQGEGNTEAFF.

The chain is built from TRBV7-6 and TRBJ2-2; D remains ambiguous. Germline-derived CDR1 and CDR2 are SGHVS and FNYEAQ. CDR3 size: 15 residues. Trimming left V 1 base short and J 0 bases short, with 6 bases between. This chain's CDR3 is CASSLGWTNTGELFF. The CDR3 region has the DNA TGTGCCAGCAGCTTAGGGTGGACGAACACCGGGGAGCTGTTTTTT.

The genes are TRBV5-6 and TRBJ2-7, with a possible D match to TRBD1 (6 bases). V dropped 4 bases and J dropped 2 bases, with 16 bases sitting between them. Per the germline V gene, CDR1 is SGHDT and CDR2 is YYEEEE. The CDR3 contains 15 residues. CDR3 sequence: CASSPRSGQTYEQYF. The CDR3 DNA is TGTGCCAGCAGCCCAAGAAGCGGACAGACCTACGAGCAGTACTTC.

The CDR3 loop is CAWGAGTVNQPQHF. The CDR3 bases are TGTGCCTGGGGCGCAGGGACTGTGAATCAGCCCCAGCATTTT. This rearrangement joins TRBV30 to TRBJ1-5; weak D call: TRBD1 (5 bases). The V gene's germline CDR1 is GTSNPN and CDR2 SVGIG (reference sequence). With 5 bases removed from V and 4 bases from J, the gap between germline ends came to 15 bases. There are 14 residues in the CDR3.